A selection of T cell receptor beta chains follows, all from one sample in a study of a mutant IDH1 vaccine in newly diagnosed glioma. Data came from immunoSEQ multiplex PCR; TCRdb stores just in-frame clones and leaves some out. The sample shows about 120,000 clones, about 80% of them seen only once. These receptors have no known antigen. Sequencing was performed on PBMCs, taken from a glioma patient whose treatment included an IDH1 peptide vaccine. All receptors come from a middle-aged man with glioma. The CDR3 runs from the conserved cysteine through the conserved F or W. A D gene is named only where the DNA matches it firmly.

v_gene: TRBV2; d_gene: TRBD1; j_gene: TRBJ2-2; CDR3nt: TGTGCCAGCGGGGAGACAGGGGCGAACACCGGGGAGCTGTTTTTT; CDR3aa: CASGETGANTGELFF
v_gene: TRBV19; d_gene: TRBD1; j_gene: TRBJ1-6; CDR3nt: TGTGCCAGTCGCCCGGGACAGCTGAGGTTTGTAAATTCACCCCTCCACTTT; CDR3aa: CASRPGQLRFVNSPLHF
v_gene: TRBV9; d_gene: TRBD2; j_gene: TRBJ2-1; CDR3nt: TGTGCCAGCAGCGTTAGCGGGGGTTACAATGAGCAGTTCTTC; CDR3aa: CASSVSGGYNEQFF
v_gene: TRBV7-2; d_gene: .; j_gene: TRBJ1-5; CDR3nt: TGTGCCAGCAGCTTAGTTGGGGCGGAACAGCCCCAGCATTTT; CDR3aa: CASSLVGAEQPQHF
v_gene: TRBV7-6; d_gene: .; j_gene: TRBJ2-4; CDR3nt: TGTGCCAGCAGTCAAGGGGTGACCAAAAACATTCAGTACTTC; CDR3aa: CASSQGVTKNIQYF
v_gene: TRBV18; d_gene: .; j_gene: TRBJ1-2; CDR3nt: TGTGCCAGCTCACCCGATGGATGGGGCTACACCTTC; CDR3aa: CASSPDGWGYTF
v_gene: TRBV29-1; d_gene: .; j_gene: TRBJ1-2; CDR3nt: TGCAGCGTTCCCCCCGGCAGTGGCTACACCTTC; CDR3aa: CSVPPGSGYTF
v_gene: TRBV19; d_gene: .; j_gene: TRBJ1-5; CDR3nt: TGTGCCAGTAGTAATAGACTTAGCAATCAGCCCCAGCATTTT; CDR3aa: CASSNRLSNQPQHF
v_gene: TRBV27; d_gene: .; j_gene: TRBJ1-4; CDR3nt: TGTGCCAGCAGCCCAACGGTGGAGGGGCGAGGTGAAAAACTGTTTTTT; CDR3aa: CASSPTVEGRGEKLFF
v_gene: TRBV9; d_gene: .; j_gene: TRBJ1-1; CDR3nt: TGTGCCAGCAGCGCTTGGGCCTCGGGGGGGACTGAAGCTTTCTTT; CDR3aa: CASSAWASGGTEAFF